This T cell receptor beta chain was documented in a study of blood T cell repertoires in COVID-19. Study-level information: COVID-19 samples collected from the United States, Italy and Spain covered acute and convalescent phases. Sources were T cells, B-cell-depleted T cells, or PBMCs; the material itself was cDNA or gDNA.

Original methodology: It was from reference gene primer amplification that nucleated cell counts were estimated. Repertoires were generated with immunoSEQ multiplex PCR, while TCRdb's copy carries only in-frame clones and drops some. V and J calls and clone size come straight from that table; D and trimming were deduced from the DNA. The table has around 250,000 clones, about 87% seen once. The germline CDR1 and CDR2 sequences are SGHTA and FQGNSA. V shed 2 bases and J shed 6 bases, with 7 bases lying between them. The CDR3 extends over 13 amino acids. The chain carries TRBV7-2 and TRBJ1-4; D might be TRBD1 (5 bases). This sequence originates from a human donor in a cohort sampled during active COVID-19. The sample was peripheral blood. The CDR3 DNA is TGTGCCAGCAGCTTATCGGGGGATGAAAAACTGTTTTTT. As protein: CASSLSGDEKLFF. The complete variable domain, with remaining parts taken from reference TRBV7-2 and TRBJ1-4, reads GAGVSQSPSNKVTEKGKDVELRCDPISGHTALYWYRQSLGQGLEFLIYFQGNSAPDKSGLPSDRFSAERTGGSVSTLTIQRTQQEDSAVYLCASSLSGDEKLFFGSGTQLSVL.